This paragraph covers one T cell receptor (beta chain) sequence. Trimming took off 4 bases at V and 13 bases at J, with 17 bases between the two ends. Per germline, CDR1 GTSNPN and CDR2 SVGIG (reference sequence). This CDR3 comprises 12 residues. Profiled with immunoSEQ multiplex PCR; TCRdb holds only in-frame clones, not every one. The profile covers 280,000 or so clones, with 87% appearing a single time and 6% to 7% taken by the ten largest. The data originate from a study of blood T cell repertoires in COVID-19. Overall study: Material from acute and convalescent COVID-19 was sourced from the United States, Italy and Spain.

The chain recombines TRBV30 with TRBJ2-1, with D possibly matching TRBD2 (6 bases). The specimen sequenced was PBMCs or T cells enriched from blood (not recorded which). This receptor was obtained from a woman between 40 and 55 years old who had recovered from COVID-19. CDR3 sequence reads: CAWTLPGLHQFF. In DNA, the CDR3 is TGTGCCTGGACCCTCCCGGGACTCCACCAGTTCTTC. The full variable domain, rest sourced from reference TRBV30 and TRBJ2-1, is SQTIHQWPATLVQPVGSPLSLECTVEGTSNPNLYWYRQAAGRGLQLLFYSVGIGQISSEVPQNLSASRPQDRQFILSSKKLLLSDSGFYLCAWTLPGLHQFFGPGTRLTVL.